A single sample gave rise to the 24 T cell receptor beta chains below, sequenced in a study of blood T cells in healthy people across ages. A J-beta primer mix and a sample-barcoded 5' primer were used in a second PCR of roughly 6 to 11 cycles. TCRdb passed the 5' RACE reads through MiXCR, listing each CDR3 protein once. Of 1.8 million or so distinct CDR3 sequences in the sample, about 39% were seen once. The source material was blood. The receptor source for this set is a human donor in good health.

About this clonotype: The junction shows a germline mismatch at one end, possibly a read error. J is TRBJ2-6 and V is TRBV6-2 or TRBV6-3; 9 bases agree with TRBD1. Looked up from germline, CDR1 is MNHEY and CDR2 is SVGEGT. The CDR3 consists of 16 residues. The CDR3 DNA reads TGTGCCAGCAGCGGGACAGGGAATTTCGGGGCCAACGTCCCGACTTTC. Translation: CASSGTGNFGANVPTF.

This chain uses TRBV29-1 with TRBJ1-1; D call uncertain. Trimming pared 6 bases from V and 5 bases from J, leaving 1 base between. Germline-derived CDR1 and CDR2 are SQVTM and ANQGSEA. The CDR3 sequence is 8 residues long. This chain's CDR3 is CSVTEAFF. CDR3 bases: TGCAGCGTAACTGAAGCTTTCTTT.

This clonotype was seen a handful of times. The chain carries TRBV9 and TRBJ1-1; D not certain. There are 13 residues in the CDR3. The V gene lost 5 bases and the J gene lost 6 bases, with 14 bases spanning the gap. Germline CDR1 reads SGDLS; CDR2 reads YYNGEE. CDR3 bases: TGTGCCAGCAGTCCGGTCAGTTATTCTGAAGCTTTCTTT. Translated, it gives CASSPVSYSEAFF.

A few counts support this clonotype. V usage is TRBV11-2 and J usage is TRBJ1-2, with TRBD1 identical over 8 bases. J lost 5 bases, V lost 5 bases, and 19 bases had no gene match. Germline-derived CDR1 and CDR2 are SGHAT and FQNNGV. The CDR3 covers 18 residues. CDR3 residues: CASSRRHPQTGVLYGYTF. The CDR3 DNA reads as TGTGCCAGCAGCCGCCGGCATCCACAGACAGGGGTGTTGTATGGCTACACCTTC. The full variable domain, its missing parts supplied by reference TRBV11-2 and TRBJ1-2, is EAGVAQSPRYKIIEKRQSVAFWCNPISGHATLYWYQQILGQGPKLLIQFQNNGVVDDSQLPKDRFSAERLKGVDSTLKIQPAKLEDSAVYLCASSRRHPQTGVLYGYTFGSGTRLTVV.

The chain employs TRBV9 and TRBJ2-3; 9 bases agree with TRBD2. V lost 7 bases, J lost 2 bases, and 2 bases stayed unmatched. Germline V CDR1 and CDR2: SGDLS, YYNGEE. CDR3 length: 13 amino acids. Here the CDR3 DNA reads TGTGCCAGCGCGGGAGGGATCACAGATACGCAGTATTTT. Its translation: CASAGGITDTQYF.

This chain uses TRBV20-1 with TRBJ2-7, with D possibly matching TRBD1 (5 bases). CDR1 is DFQATT, CDR2 SNEGSKA, per germline (reference sequence). Trimming cost V 5 bases and J 2 bases, with 19 bases left between them. The CDR3 has 15 residues. The chain's CDR3 is CSALSRSDSPYEQYF. Here the CDR3 DNA reads TGCAGTGCTTTAAGCCGCTCCGACAGCCCCTACGAGCAGTACTTC.

The J gene is TRBJ2-7, the V gene TRBV3-1; a possible D gene is TRBD1 (6 bases). The CDR3 is made up of 15 amino acids. Germline V CDR1 and CDR2: LGHDT, YNNKEL (reference sequence). Trimming removed 2 bases from V and 3 bases from J, with 14 bases in between. For the CDR3, the DNA is TGTGCCAGCAGCCAAATGACAGGAGGTTACTACGAGCAGTACTTC. It is translated as CASSQMTGGYYEQYF.

This clonotype was recorded many times. The rearrangement links TRBV6-5 to TRBJ1-1, with D possibly being TRBD1 (5 bases). Germline CDR1 MNHEY, CDR2 SVGAGI. This CDR3 spans 12 amino acids. V gave up 5 bases and J gave up 4 bases, with 8 bases separating them. The CDR3 region has the DNA TGTGCCAGCAGTACCGGGGCCACTGAAGCTTTCTTT. Translated: CASSTGATEAFF.

Comment on this clonotype: A junction boundary mismatches the germline segment, possibly from a read error. This chain connects TRBV12-3 or TRBV12-4 to TRBJ2-3; TRBD2 is a possible D gene (7 bases). This CDR3 has 14 residues. The CDR3 loop reads CASTMGGAADTQYF. As DNA, the CDR3 is TGTGCCAGCACTATGGGGGGGGCCGCAGATACACAGTATTTT.

The chain combines TRBV7-2 with TRBJ2-7; D gene ambiguous. Germline values: CDR1 SGHTA, CDR2 FQGNSA. The length of the CDR3 is 14 residues. The ends were cut back, 8 bases at V and 0 bases at J, with 14 bases in the middle. CDR3 residues: CASARPEASYEQYF. The CDR3 DNA follows: TGTGCCAGCGCGCGACCGGAAGCCTCCTACGAGCAGTACTTC. Using reference TRBV7-2 and TRBJ2-7 for the parts outside the CDR3, the full variable domain is GAGVSQSPSNKVTEKGKDVELRCDPISGHTALYWYRQSLGQGLEFLIYFQGNSAPDKSGLPSDRFSAERTGGSVSTLTIQRTQQEDSAVYLCASARPEASYEQYFGPGTRLTVT.

This rearrangement joins TRBV4-1 to TRBJ2-1; TRBD1 matches 10 bases. V shed 1 base, J shed 4 bases, and the junction held 4 bases outside the gene matches. CDR3 size: 16 residues. Germline lookup yields CDR1 MGHRA and CDR2 YSYEKL. In DNA form, the CDR3 reads TGCGCCAGCAGCCAAGCCGACAGGGGGCGATACAATGAGCAGTTCTTC. Amino acid sequence: CASSQADRGRYNEQFF.

This clonotype was counted between two and nine times. This chain uses TRBV6-5 with TRBJ1-4; 11 bases are a match to TRBD1. The V gene's germline CDR1 is MNHEY and CDR2 SVGAGI. Germline trimming cut 6 bases from V and 3 bases from J; bases unmatched to any gene: 6. This CDR3 region has 16 residues. This CDR3 is CASSPGQGAPNEKLFF. CDR3 coding DNA: TGTGCCAGCAGCCCCGGACAGGGGGCGCCTAATGAAAAACTGTTTTTT.

Worth noting for this clonotype: At one end the junction does not follow the germline gene, possibly because of a read error. The chain is built from TRBV12-3 or TRBV12-4 and TRBJ2-7; tentative D call: TRBD2 (5 bases). This CDR3 region has 17 residues. The CDR3 region has the DNA TGTGCCAGCAGTTCCGGACCCCCCCATGCGGGCTCCTATGAGCAGTACTTC. Protein product: CASSSGPPHAGSYEQYF.

In its sample, this clonotype was seen a few times. The chain recombines TRBV4-2 with TRBJ2-6; no reliable D call. Germline lookup yields CDR1 LGHNA and CDR2 YNFKEQ. Trimming pared 4 bases from V and 0 bases from J, leaving 13 bases between. The CDR3 runs to 17 residues. The DNA of the CDR3 is TGTGCCAGCAGCCTGGAGAGCGTCGTCTCTGGGGCCAACGTCCTGACTTTC. It translates to CASSLESVVSGANVLTF.

This clonotype was counted between two and nine times. This chain uses TRBV7-3 with TRBJ2-3; D gene uncertain. CDR3 length: 13 residues. The germline V and J ends were trimmed by 5 bases and 6 bases, with 12 bases remaining between them. Germline V gene sequence: CDR1 SGHTA, CDR2 FQGTGA. The CDR3 here is CASSVSPRDTQYF. CDR3 DNA: TGTGCCAGCAGCGTCAGTCCGAGGGATACGCAGTATTTT.

The chain has TRBV5-6 and TRBJ1-2; D gene unclear. CDR1 is SGHDT, CDR2 YYEEEE, per germline. This CDR3 spans 17 amino acids. Trimming left V 7 bases short and J 2 bases short, with 24 bases between. CDR3 amino acids: CASPIKTGPILNYGYTF. The CDR3 coding sequence is TGTGCCAGCCCGATAAAGACGGGCCCGATCCTAAACTATGGCTACACCTTC.

The CDR3 DNA reads as TGCAGTGCTAGAGAAGTCGGGTCTGGATTTGGCTACACCTTC. Translation gives CSAREVGSGFGYTF. The chain couples TRBV20-1 to TRBJ1-2; the D is unclear. The CDR3 is 14 residues long. Trimming took off 0 bases at V and 7 bases at J, with 15 bases between the two ends. CDR1 is DFQATT, CDR2 SNEGSKA, per germline (reference sequence).

The chain carries TRBV19 and TRBJ1-5; no reliable D call. The germline V gene encodes CDR1 LNHDA and CDR2 SQIVND (reference sequence). This CDR3 contains 14 residues. V shed 6 bases and J shed 1 base, with 10 bases lying between them. CDR3 residues: CASRSQSSNQPQHF. CDR3 nucleotide sequence: TGTGCCAGTAGGTCGCAGTCGAGCAATCAGCCCCAGCATTTT.

The chain couples TRBV29-1 to TRBJ1-2; tentatively, D is TRBD1 (6 bases). V lost 7 bases and J lost 1, with 13 bases in between. This CDR3 is built from 13 residues. From germline, CDR1 is SQVTM and CDR2 ANQGSEA. CDR3 bases: TGCAGCGGCTGGGACATCGGTAACTATGGCTACACCTTC. This codes for CSGWDIGNYGYTF.

The chain employs TRBV20-1 and TRBJ2-3, with no clear D. Germline V gene data show CDR1 as DFQATT and CDR2 as SNEGSKA (reference sequence). The CDR3 runs 12 residues. The V gene lost 4 bases and the J gene lost 4 bases, with 9 bases spanning the gap. Here the CDR3 reads CSATPDSDTQYF. The CDR3 DNA reads as TGCAGTGCTACCCCAGACTCAGATACGCAGTATTTT.

This clonotype was detected only a few times. The chain is built from TRBV29-1 and TRBJ1-5; unclear D gene. Trimming shortened V by 6 bases and J by 0 bases, and 9 bases separated the two germline ends. Germline loops: CDR1 SQVTM, CDR2 ANQGSEA. CDR3 length: 13 amino acids. CDR3 DNA: TGCAGCGTCGGGGTCAATAGCAATCAGCCCCAGCATTTT. It translates to CSVGVNSNQPQHF. Filled out from reference TRBV29-1 and TRBJ1-5, the complete variable domain reads SAVISQKPSRDICQRGTSLTIQCQVDSQVTMMFWYRQQPGQSLTLIATANQGSEATYESGFVIDKFPISRPNLTFSTLTVSNMSPEDSSIYLCSVGVNSNQPQHFGDGTRLSIL.

In its sample, this clonotype was seen a few times. The genes are TRBV5-5 and TRBJ2-1; 11 nucleotides line up with TRBD2. The CDR3 runs 16 residues. Per the germline V gene, CDR1 is SGHKS and CDR2 is YYEKEE (reference sequence). Losses at the gene ends were 6 bases for V and 7 bases for J; bases not matched to a gene: 12. As DNA, the CDR3 is TGTGCCAGCACTACGGGACTAGCGGCAACAAGGAATGAGCAGTTCTTC. It yields the protein CASTTGLAATRNEQFF.

The CDR3, as DNA: TGTGCCAGCCGACCCGGGACACGGAACACTGAAGCTTTCTTT. Amino acid sequence: CASRPGTRNTEAFF. This chain links TRBV7-9 with TRBJ1-1; possible D gene TRBD1, 6 bases. Germline-derived CDR1 and CDR2 are SEHNR and FQNEAQ (reference sequence). Trimming took off 8 bases at V and 1 base at J, with 14 bases between the two ends. The CDR3 consists of 14 residues.

This sequence joins TRBV20-1 and TRBJ2-1, with a possible D match to TRBD2 (5 bases). This CDR3 has 15 amino acids. With 5 bases removed from V and 0 bases from J, the gap between germline ends came to 14 bases. Germline assignment: CDR1 DFQATT and CDR2 SNEGSKA (reference sequence). For the CDR3, the DNA is TGCAGTGCTCTTCGAGGGAGCAGCTCCTACAATGAGCAGTTCTTC. Protein product: CSALRGSSSYNEQFF.